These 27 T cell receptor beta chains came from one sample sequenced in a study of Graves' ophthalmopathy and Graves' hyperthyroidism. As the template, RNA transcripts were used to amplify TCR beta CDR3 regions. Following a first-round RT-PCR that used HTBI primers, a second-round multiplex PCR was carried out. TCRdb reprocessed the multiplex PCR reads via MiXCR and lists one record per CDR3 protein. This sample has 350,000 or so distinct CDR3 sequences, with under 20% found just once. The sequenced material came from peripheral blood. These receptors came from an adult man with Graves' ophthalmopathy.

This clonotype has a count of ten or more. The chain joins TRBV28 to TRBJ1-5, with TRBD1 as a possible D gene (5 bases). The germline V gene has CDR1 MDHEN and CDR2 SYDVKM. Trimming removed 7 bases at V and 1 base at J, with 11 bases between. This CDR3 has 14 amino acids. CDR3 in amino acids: CASTKGRSNQPQHF. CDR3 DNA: TGTGCCAGCACCAAGGGGAGGAGCAATCAGCCCCAGCATTTT.

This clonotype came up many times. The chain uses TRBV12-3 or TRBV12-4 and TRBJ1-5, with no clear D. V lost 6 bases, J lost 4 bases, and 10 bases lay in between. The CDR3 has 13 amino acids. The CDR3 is CASRLGRNQPQHF. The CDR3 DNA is TGTGCCAGCAGACTTGGGCGAAATCAGCCCCAGCATTTT.

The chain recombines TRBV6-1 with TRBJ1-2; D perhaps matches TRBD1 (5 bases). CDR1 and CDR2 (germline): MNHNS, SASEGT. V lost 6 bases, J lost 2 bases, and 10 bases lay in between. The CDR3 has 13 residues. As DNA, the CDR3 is TGTGCCAGCAGAGATCAGGGAAACTATGGCTACACCTTC. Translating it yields CASRDQGNYGYTF.

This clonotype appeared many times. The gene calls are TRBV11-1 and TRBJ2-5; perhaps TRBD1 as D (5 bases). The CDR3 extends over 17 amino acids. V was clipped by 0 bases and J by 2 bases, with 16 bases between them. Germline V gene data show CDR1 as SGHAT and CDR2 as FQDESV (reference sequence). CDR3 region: CASSLAIQAPAQETQYF. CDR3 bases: TGTGCCAGCAGCTTAGCGATACAGGCGCCCGCTCAAGAGACCCAGTACTTC.

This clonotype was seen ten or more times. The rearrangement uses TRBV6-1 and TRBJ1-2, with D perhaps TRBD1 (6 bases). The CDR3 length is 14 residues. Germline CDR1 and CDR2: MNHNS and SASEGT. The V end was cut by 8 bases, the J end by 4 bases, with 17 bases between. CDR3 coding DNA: TGTGCCAGCGGAGATGCGGGGGGCGGCTATGGCTACACCTTC. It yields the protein CASGDAGGGYGYTF.

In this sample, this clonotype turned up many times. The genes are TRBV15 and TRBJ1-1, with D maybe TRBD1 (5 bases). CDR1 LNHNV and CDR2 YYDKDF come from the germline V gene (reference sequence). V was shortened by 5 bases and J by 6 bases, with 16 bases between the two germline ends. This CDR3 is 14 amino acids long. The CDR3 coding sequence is TGTGCCACCAGCGGCCAGGGAATATACGCTGAAGCTTTCTTT. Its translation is CATSGQGIYAEAFF.

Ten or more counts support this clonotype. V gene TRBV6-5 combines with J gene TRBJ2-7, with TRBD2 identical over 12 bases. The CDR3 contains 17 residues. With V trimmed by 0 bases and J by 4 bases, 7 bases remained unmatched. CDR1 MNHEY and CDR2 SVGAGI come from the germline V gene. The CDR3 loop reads CASSYSTSGSGFYEQYF. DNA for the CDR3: TGTGCCAGCAGTTACTCGACTAGCGGGAGTGGTTTTTACGAGCAGTACTTC.

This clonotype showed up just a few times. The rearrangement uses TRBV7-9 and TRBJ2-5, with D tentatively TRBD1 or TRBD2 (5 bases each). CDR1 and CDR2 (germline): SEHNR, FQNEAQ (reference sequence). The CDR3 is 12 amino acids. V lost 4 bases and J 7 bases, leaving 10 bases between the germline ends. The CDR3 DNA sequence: TGTGCCAGCAGCTCCAGTGGGGGGACCCAGTACTTC. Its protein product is CASSSSGGTQYF. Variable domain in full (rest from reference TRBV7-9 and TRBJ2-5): DTGVSQNPRHKITKRGQNVTFRCDPISEHNRLYWYRQTLGQGPEFLTYFQNEAQLEKSRLLSDRFSAERPKGSFSTLEIQRTEQGDSAMYLCASSSSGGTQYFGPGTRLLVL.

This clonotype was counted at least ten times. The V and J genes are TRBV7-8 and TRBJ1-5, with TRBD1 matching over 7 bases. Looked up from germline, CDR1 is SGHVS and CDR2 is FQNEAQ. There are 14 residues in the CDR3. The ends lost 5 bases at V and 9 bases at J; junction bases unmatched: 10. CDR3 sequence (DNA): TGTGCCAGCAGCGAGGGACAGCAGTCCGGGCCCCAGCATTTT. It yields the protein CASSEGQQSGPQHF.

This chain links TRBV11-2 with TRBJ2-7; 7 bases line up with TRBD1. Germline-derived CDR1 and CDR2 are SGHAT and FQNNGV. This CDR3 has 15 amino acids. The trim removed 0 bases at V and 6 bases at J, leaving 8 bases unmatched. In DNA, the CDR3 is TGTGCCAGCAGCTTAGAGGGACACAGGGGTGGCGAGCAGTACTTC. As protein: CASSLEGHRGGEQYF.

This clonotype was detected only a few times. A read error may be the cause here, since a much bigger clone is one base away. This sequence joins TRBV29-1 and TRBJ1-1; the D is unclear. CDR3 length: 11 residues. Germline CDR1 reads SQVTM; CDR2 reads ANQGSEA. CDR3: CNTGAAEEAFF. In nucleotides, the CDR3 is TGCAATACTGGAGCGGCCGAAGAAGCTTTCTTT.

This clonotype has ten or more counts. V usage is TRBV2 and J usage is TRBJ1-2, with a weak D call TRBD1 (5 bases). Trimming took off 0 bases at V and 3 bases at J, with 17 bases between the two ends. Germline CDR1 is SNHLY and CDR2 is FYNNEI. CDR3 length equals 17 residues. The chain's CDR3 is CASSEAPNGSGHYGYTF. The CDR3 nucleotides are TGTGCCAGCAGTGAAGCGCCCAACGGCTCAGGGCACTATGGCTACACCTTC.

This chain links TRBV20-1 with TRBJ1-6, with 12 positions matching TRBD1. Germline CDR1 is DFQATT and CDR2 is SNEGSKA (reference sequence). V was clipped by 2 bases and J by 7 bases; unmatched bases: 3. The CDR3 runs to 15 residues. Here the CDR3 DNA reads TGCAGTGCTAGAAGGGACAGGGGGCAGAATTCACCCCTCCACTTT. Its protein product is CSARRDRGQNSPLHF.

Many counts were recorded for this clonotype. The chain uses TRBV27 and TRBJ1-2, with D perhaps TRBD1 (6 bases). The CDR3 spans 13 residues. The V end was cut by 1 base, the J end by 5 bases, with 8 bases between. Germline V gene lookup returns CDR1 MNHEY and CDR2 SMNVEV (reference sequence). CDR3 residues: CASSLYREYGYTF. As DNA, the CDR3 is TGTGCCAGCAGTTTATACAGGGAGTATGGCTACACCTTC.

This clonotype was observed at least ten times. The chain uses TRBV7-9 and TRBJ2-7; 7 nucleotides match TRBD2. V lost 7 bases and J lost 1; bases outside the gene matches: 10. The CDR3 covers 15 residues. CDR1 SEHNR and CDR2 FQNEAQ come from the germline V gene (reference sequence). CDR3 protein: CASKLTSENSYEQYF. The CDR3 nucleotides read TGTGCCAGCAAGTTAACTAGCGAGAATTCCTACGAGCAGTACTTC. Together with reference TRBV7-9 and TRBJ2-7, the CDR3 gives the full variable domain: DTGVSQNPRHKITKRGQNVTFRCDPISEHNRLYWYRQTLGQGPEFLTYFQNEAQLEKSRLLSDRFSAERPKGSFSTLEIQRTEQGDSAMYLCASKLTSENSYEQYFGPGTRLTVT.

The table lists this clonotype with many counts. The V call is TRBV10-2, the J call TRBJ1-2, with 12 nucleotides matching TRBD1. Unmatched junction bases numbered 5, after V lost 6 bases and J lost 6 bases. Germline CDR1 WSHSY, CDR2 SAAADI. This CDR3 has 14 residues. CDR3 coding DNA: TGCGCCAGCAGGCGGGACAGGGGGCCGGATGGCTACACCTTC. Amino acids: CASRRDRGPDGYTF.

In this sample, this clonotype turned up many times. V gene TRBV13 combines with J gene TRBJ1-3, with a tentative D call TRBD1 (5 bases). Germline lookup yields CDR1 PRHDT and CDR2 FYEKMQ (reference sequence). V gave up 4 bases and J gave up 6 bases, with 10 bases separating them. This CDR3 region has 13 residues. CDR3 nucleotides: TGTGCCAGCAGCTCGGGACCGCCAAACACCATATATTTT. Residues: CASSSGPPNTIYF.

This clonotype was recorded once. The CDR3 nucleotides read TGTGCCGTCGGACGGCCGAACACCGGGGAGCTGTTTTTT. Amino acid sequence: CAVGRPNTGELFF. The V gene is TRBV7-9, the J gene TRBJ2-2; D is ambiguous. The CDR3 totals 13 residues. Looked up from germline, CDR1 is SEHNR and CDR2 is FQNEAQ (reference sequence). Trimming stripped 11 bases from V and 0 bases from J, with 10 bases between. Supplemented by reference TRBV7-9 and TRBJ2-2, the full variable domain reads DTGVSQNPRHKITKRGQNVTFRCDPISEHNRLYWYRQTLGQGPEFLTYFQNEAQLEKSRLLSDRFSAERPKGSFSTLEIQRTEQGDSAMYLCAVGRPNTGELFFGEGSRLTVL.

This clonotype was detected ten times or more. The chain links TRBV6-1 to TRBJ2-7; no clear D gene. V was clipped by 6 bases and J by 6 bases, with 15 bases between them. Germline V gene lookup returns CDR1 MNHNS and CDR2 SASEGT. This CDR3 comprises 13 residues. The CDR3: CASSLSYLAEQYF. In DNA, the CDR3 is TGTGCCAGCAGCCTCTCCTATCTGGCCGAGCAGTACTTC.

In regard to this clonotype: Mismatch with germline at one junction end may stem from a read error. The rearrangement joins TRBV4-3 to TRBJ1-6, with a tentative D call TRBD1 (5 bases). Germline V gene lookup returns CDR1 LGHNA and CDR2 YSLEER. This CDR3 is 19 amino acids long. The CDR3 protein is CAISHNSGRDGLSYSPLHF. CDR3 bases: TGCGCCATCAGCCACAACTCGGGACGGGACGGCCTTTCGTATTCACCCCTCCACTTT.

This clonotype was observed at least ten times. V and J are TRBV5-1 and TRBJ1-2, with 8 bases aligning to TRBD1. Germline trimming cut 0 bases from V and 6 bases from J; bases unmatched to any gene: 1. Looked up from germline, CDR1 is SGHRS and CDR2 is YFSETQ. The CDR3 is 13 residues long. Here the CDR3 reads CASSLDRGNGYTF. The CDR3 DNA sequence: TGCGCCAGCAGCTTGGACAGGGGGAATGGCTACACCTTC.

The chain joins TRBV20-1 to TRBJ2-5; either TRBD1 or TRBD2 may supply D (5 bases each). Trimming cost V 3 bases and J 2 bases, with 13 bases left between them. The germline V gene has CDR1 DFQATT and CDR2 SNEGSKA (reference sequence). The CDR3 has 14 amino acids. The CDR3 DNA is TGCAGTGCTAGTGAAGGGACCCAACAAGAGACCCAGTACTTC. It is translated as CSASEGTQQETQYF.

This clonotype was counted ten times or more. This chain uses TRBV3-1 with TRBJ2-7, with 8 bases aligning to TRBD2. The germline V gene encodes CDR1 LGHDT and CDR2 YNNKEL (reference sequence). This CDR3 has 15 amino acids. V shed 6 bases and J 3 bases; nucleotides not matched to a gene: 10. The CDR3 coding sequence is TGTGCCAGCAGTATCAGCGGGGGAGTGGGCTACGAGCAGTACTTC. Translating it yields CASSISGGVGYEQYF.

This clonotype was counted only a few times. The CDR3 DNA sequence: TGTGCCAGCAGACAACCAGAGAGCACTGAAGCTTTCTTT. Encoded protein: CASRQPESTEAFF. The chain couples TRBV6-1 to TRBJ1-1; D is unresolved. Trimming removed 6 bases at V and 4 bases at J, with 12 bases between. The CDR3 has 13 amino acids. The germline CDR1 and CDR2 sequences are MNHNS and SASEGT.

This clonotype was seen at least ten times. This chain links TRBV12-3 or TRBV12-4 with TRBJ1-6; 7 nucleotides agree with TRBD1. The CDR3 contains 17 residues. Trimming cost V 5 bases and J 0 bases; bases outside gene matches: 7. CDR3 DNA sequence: TGTGCCAGCAGTCCCTCGACAGGGAGCTCCTATAATTCACCCCTCCACTTT. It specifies CASSPSTGSSYNSPLHF.

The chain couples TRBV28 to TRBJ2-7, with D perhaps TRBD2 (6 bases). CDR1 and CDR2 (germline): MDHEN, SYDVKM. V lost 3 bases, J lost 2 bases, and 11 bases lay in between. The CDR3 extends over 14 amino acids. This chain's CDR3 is CASSFTSSPYEQYF. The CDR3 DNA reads TGTGCCAGCAGTTTCACTAGCTCCCCCTACGAGCAGTACTTC.

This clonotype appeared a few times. CDR3 protein: CASSSTTYEQYF. As DNA, the CDR3 is TGTGCCAGCAGTTCGACTACCTACGAGCAGTACTTC. The chain has TRBV6-2 or TRBV6-3 and TRBJ2-7; perhaps TRBD2 as D (5 bases). Between the trimmed V and J ends, which lost 4 bases and 2 bases, there was a span of 6 bases. CDR1 and CDR2 (germline): MNHEY, SVGEGT. This CDR3 comprises 12 residues.